This T cell receptor beta chain was identified during a study of blood T cell repertoires in COVID-19. Here immunoSEQ multiplex PCR was the method, and the copy in TCRdb shows in-frame clones only, minus some. This sample yields tens of thousands of clones, of which roughly three quarters are seen a single time; roughly 23% belongs to the top ten. V gave up 0 bases and J gave up 8 bases, with 11 bases separating them. The CDR3 runs 14 residues. Germline-derived CDR1 and CDR2 are MGHRA and YSYEKL. This clone was counted once. Sample: peripheral blood. This rearrangement joins TRBV4-1 to TRBJ2-4, with D hard to call. This sequence originates from a man aged 50 to 60 with active or convalescent COVID-19. CDR3 sequence (DNA): TGCGCCAGCAGCCAAGATCCGGCTAGTGACATTCAGTACTTC. It codes for CASSQDPASDIQYF.